These T cell receptor beta chains were read from a single sample in a study of CD8+CD57+ T cells in acquired aplastic anemia. TCRdb redid the calling of the reads with MiXCR, one entry per CDR3 protein. The data show fewer than 200,000 distinct CDR3 sequences, with approximately 48% seen just once and more than 1.5% held by the top ten. Sequencing was done on a sample of sorted CD4+, CD8+, or CD8+CD57+ T cells (not recorded which) from PBMCs. Receptors were obtained from a human donor with aplastic anemia. CDR3s include the opening cysteine and the closing phenylalanine or tryptophan. Each record gives: CDR3 DNA, CDR3 protein, D gene, clone size, J gene, V gene. D genes are given only for firm matches. A row's size may be missing; if present it is once, few, many or a size class.

TGTGCCAGTAGTTGGGGACAGGGGTCTGGCTACACCTTC	CASSWGQGSGYTF	TRBD1	few	TRBJ1-2	TRBV19
TGCAGCGTTAGGGAGGTTGGAAACACCATATATTTT	CSVREVGNTIYF	NA	few	TRBJ1-3	TRBV29-1
TGTGCCAGCAGCTTTAAGGGACAGGGGACTATCTATGGCTACACCTTC	CASSFKGQGTIYGYTF	TRBD1	many	TRBJ1-2	TRBV7-2
TGTGCCAGCAGCGTAGGACAGGGTCGAGATACGCAGTATTTT	CASSVGQGRDTQYF	TRBD1	NA	TRBJ2-3	TRBV9
TGCGCCAGCAGCTTGGGGCTGGATGGCAATCAGCCCCAGCATTTT	CASSLGLDGNQPQHF	NA	many	TRBJ1-5	TRBV5-1
TGTGCCAGCAGTGAAGCGCGGCAGATCTATGGCTACACCTTC	CASSEARQIYGYTF	NA	few	TRBJ1-2	TRBV2
TGCGCCAGCAGCTCGACACCCGGGGGAACAGATACGCAGTATTTT	CASSSTPGGTDTQYF	NA	many	TRBJ2-3	TRBV5-1
TGCGCCAGCAGCCAAGGGACAGGGATATCGTCTGAAGCTTTCTTT	CASSQGTGISSEAFF	TRBD1	NA	TRBJ1-1	TRBV4-1
TGCGCCAGCAGCCAAGAGTTAAGGGACACTGAAGCTTTCTTT	CASSQELRDTEAFF	NA	many	TRBJ1-1	TRBV4-3
TGTGCCAGCAGCTCACGGACTTTGGGGGATGAGCAGTTCTTC	CASSSRTLGDEQFF	NA	NA	TRBJ2-1	TRBV7-3
TGTGCCAGCAGCTTGTATTCCGACTACGAGCAGTACTTC	CASSLYSDYEQYF	NA	many	TRBJ2-7	TRBV5-6
TGTGCCAGCAGCGTAGATGGAGGCGCGAACACTGAAGCTTTCTTT	CASSVDGGANTEAFF	NA	NA	TRBJ1-1	TRBV9
TGTGCCAGCAGCTTCGGCAGCGACTATGGCTACACCTTC	CASSFGSDYGYTF	NA	medium-sized	TRBJ1-2	TRBV7-2
TGCACCACTCCGGGACACGGGAACACTGAAGCTTTCTTT	CTTPGHGNTEAFF	NA	NA	TRBJ1-1	TRBV20-1
TGCAGTGCTAGGATTGACAGATACTACGAGCAGTACTTC	CSARIDRYYEQYF	NA	NA	TRBJ2-7	TRBV20-1
TGCAGTGCTAGATGGGGGGGAGACTACGAGCAGTACTTC	CSARWGGDYEQYF	TRBD2	NA	TRBJ2-7	TRBV20-1